This T cell receptor beta chain stems from a study of blood T cell repertoires in COVID-19. Original processing methods: Amplified reference gene primers provided the basis for estimating nucleated cell counts. TCRdb's table, derived via immunoSEQ multiplex PCR, lists solely in-frame clones and lacks some. That table furnishes V, J and clone size, whereas the DNA furnished D and trimming. The data contain 110,000 to 150,000 clones, 75% to 90% of them singletons. Participants were aged about 18 to 100 years, lived in around 25 US areas, and enrolled virtually. Participants were placed into cohorts based on the clinical history they reported. Cohort 3 recovery required two negative PCRs, clearance, or symptom resolution. The V gene lost 4 bases and the J gene lost 3 bases, with 10 bases spanning the gap. Germline V lookup: CDR1 WNHNN, CDR2 SYGVQD (reference sequence). CDR3 size: 13 residues.

The TCR comes from a man in his sixties who had recovered from COVID-19. The sample taken for sequencing was PBMCs or T cells enriched from blood (not recorded which). V and J are TRBV10-1 and TRBJ2-7; maybe TRBD1 (5 bases). The CDR3 DNA reads TGCGCCAGCAGTGTGGCAGGGTTCTACGAGCAGTACTTC. This translates into CASSVAGFYEQYF.